The 25 T cell receptor beta chains presented below share a single source sample, sequenced in a study of T cell changes during pregnancy in multiple sclerosis. Generated by immunoSEQ multiplex PCR, the TCRdb table keeps only in-frame clones and is missing some. The profile shows more than 40,000 clones, around 92% of them singletons. The source was CD8+ T cells from peripheral blood mononuclear cells, collected after pregnancy. These TCRs come from a female donor with multiple sclerosis, enrolled in a pregnancy study.

V is TRBV7-9 and J is TRBJ2-1; 10 positions agree with TRBD1. V was clipped by 5 bases and J by 3 bases; unmatched bases: 7. Per the germline V gene, CDR1 is SEHNR and CDR2 is FQNEAQ (reference sequence). There are 16 residues in the CDR3. The CDR3 DNA is TGTGCCAGCAGCCCTCAGACAGGGGGCCACTACAATGAGCAGTTCTTC. Protein sequence: CASSPQTGGHYNEQFF.

The chain links TRBV29-1 to TRBJ2-7; 12 bases agree with TRBD1. The V gene end was trimmed by 7 bases and the J gene end by 3 bases; junction bases not matched to a gene: 7. Germline V gives CDR1 SQVTM, CDR2 ANQGSEA. This CDR3 region has 14 residues. CDR3 in amino acids: CSAAGQGALYEQYF. The CDR3 region has the DNA TGCAGCGCTGCGGGACAGGGGGCTCTCTACGAGCAGTACTTC.

This clone was counted a few times. This sequence joins TRBV11-2 and TRBJ1-2; TRBD1 might be the D (5 bases). The germline gives CDR1 SGHAT, CDR2 FQNNGV. Deletions cut 3 bases from V and 8 bases from J, with 13 bases between. There are 13 residues in the CDR3. The CDR3 nucleotides are TGTGCCAGCAGCTTGCTAGGGGCGGGGGGCTACACCTTC. Protein sequence: CASSLLGAGGYTF. The full variable domain, its missing parts supplied by reference TRBV11-2 and TRBJ1-2, is EAGVAQSPRYKIIEKRQSVAFWCNPISGHATLYWYQQILGQGPKLLIQFQNNGVVDDSQLPKDRFSAERLKGVDSTLKIQPAKLEDSAVYLCASSLLGAGGYTFGSGTRLTVV.

This rearrangement joins TRBV7-2 to TRBJ1-1; D not resolved. Germline loops: CDR1 SGHTA, CDR2 FQGNSA. The ends were cut back, 8 bases at V and 6 bases at J, with 13 bases in the middle. The CDR3 spans 12 residues. In nucleotides, the CDR3 is TGTGCCAGCGGGCCGCTCGTACCTGAAGCTTTCTTT. This sequence encodes CASGPLVPEAFF.

The table lists this clone with a few counts. This chain uses TRBV10-2 with TRBJ2-1, with 12 bases lining up with TRBD2. The germline V gene has CDR1 WSHSY and CDR2 SAAADI. This CDR3 has 14 residues. V was clipped by 6 bases and J by 10 bases; unmatched bases: 7. CDR3 region: CASSISGLAGEQFF. Here the CDR3 DNA reads TGCGCCAGCAGCATCTCGGGACTAGCGGGCGAGCAGTTCTTC.

V usage is TRBV9 and J usage is TRBJ1-1; no clear D. CDR1 SGDLS and CDR2 YYNGEE come from the germline V gene. The CDR3 length is 12 residues. The V gene lost 3 bases and the J gene lost 3 bases, with 6 bases spanning the gap. CDR3 in amino acids: CASSAGHTEAFF. Written as DNA, the CDR3 is TGTGCCAGCAGCGCCGGTCACACTGAAGCTTTCTTT.

In its sample, this clone was seen once. CDR3: CASSDLIRGEYGYTF. The DNA for the CDR3 is TGTGCCAGCAGCGACTTAATCAGGGGGGAATATGGCTACACCTTC. The V gene is TRBV4-2, the J gene TRBJ1-2; TRBD1 matches 7 bases. Germline V lookup: CDR1 LGHNA, CDR2 YNFKEQ. The V and J ends lost 5 bases and 5 bases, in that order; junction bases with no gene match: 11. There are 15 residues in the CDR3.

This chain links TRBV9 with TRBJ1-4; D gene ambiguous. This CDR3 has 14 residues. Trimming cost V 0 bases and J 7 bases, with 10 bases left between them. CDR1 and CDR2 (germline): SGDLS, YYNGEE. The CDR3 loop reads CASSVGGSGEKLFF. CDR3 nucleotides: TGTGCCAGCAGCGTAGGAGGGAGTGGTGAAAAACTGTTTTTT.

V and J are TRBV19 and TRBJ2-1; 11 bases agree with TRBD1. Germline V gene lookup returns CDR1 LNHDA and CDR2 SQIVND (reference sequence). Trimming cost V 4 bases and J 14 bases; bases outside gene matches: 7. The CDR3 loop spans 13 amino acids. CDR3 residues: CASSTVGTGGEFF. The CDR3, as DNA: TGTGCCAGTAGTACAGTCGGGACAGGGGGTGAGTTCTTC.

The rearrangement uses TRBV2 and TRBJ1-5; 8 bases fit TRBD1. The CDR3 is 16 amino acids. V was clipped by 3 bases and J by 2 bases; unmatched bases: 6. Germline loops: CDR1 SNHLY, CDR2 FYNNEI. The CDR3 nucleotides read TGTGCCAGCAGTGACGACGGGACAGGAGGCAATCAGCCCCAGCATTTT. Encoded protein: CASSDDGTGGNQPQHF.

The J gene is TRBJ1-2, the V gene TRBV20-1; no definite D call. CDR1 DFQATT and CDR2 SNEGSKA come from the germline V gene (reference sequence). There are 11 residues in the CDR3. V lost 5 bases and J 8 bases, leaving 12 bases between the germline ends. The CDR3 spells CSAGREQGYTF. The CDR3 bases are TGCAGTGCTGGCCGGGAGCAAGGCTACACCTTC.

The V and J genes are TRBV6-4 and TRBJ2-2; D may be TRBD2 (6 bases). V lost 4 bases to trimming and J lost 3 bases, with 9 bases between them. CDR1 MRHNA and CDR2 SNTAGT come from the germline V gene. The CDR3 is 14 residues long. The CDR3, as DNA: TGTGCCAGCAGTGCGGGGGAGGACACCGGGGAGCTGTTTTTT. Its protein is CASSAGEDTGELFF.

The V gene is TRBV30, the J gene TRBJ2-7; TRBD2 is a possible D gene (6 bases). The germline V and J ends were trimmed by 2 bases and 1 base, with 9 bases remaining between them. This CDR3 has 13 residues. Germline assignment: CDR1 GTSNPN and CDR2 SVGIG (reference sequence). The CDR3 here is CAWSSGTSYEQYF. Here the CDR3 DNA reads TGTGCCTGGAGTTCCGGGACTTCCTACGAGCAGTACTTC.

The chain's CDR3 is CASSLTGGDSNQPQHF. DNA of the CDR3: TGTGCCAGCAGCTTGACAGGAGGGGATAGCAATCAGCCCCAGCATTTT. The chain couples TRBV5-5 to TRBJ1-5; D may be TRBD1 (5 bases). The CDR3 sequence is 16 residues long. Deletions cut 1 base from V and 0 bases from J, with 11 bases between. Germline loops: CDR1 SGHKS, CDR2 YYEKEE (reference sequence). The complete variable domain, with remaining parts taken from reference TRBV5-5 and TRBJ1-5, reads DAGVTQSPTHLIKTRGQQVTLRCSPISGHKSVSWYQQVLGQGPQFIFQYYEKEERGRGNFPDRFSARQFPNYSSELNVNALLLGDSALYLCASSLTGGDSNQPQHFGDGTRLSIL.

This clone has just one count. J is TRBJ2-2 and V is TRBV11-2; D may be TRBD2 (6 bases). Between the trimmed V and J ends, which lost 1 base and 4 bases, there was a span of 7 bases. The length of the CDR3 is 14 residues. Germline values: CDR1 SGHAT, CDR2 FQNNGV. CDR3 in amino acids: CASSLARGTGELFF. The CDR3 DNA sequence: TGTGCCAGCAGCTTAGCGCGGGGCACCGGGGAGCTGTTTTTT.

The CDR3 protein is CASSFEYLNTDTQYF. In DNA form, the CDR3 reads TGTGCCAGCAGCTTTGAATACCTAAACACAGATACGCAGTATTTT. This chain joins TRBV7-2 and TRBJ2-3; D gene ambiguous. This CDR3 contains 15 residues. CDR1 SGHTA and CDR2 FQGNSA come from the germline V gene. Trimming took off 3 bases at V and 2 bases at J, with 12 bases between the two ends.

The rearrangement links TRBV4-1 to TRBJ2-1; the match to TRBD2 covers 7 bases. Germline V lookup: CDR1 MGHRA, CDR2 YSYEKL. The length of the CDR3 is 16 residues. V lost 0 bases, J lost 5 bases, and 7 bases stayed unmatched. In DNA, the CDR3 is TGCGCCAGCAGCCAAGAGCGGCTAGCGGACAACAATGAGCAGTTCTTC. The encoded protein is CASSQERLADNNEQFF.

The CDR3 nucleotides read TGTGCCAGCAGCTTAAGGGGGCGCGATGGCTACACCTTC. It translates to CASSLRGRDGYTF. The chain uses TRBV7-8 and TRBJ1-2; 7 bases agree with TRBD1. Germline V CDR1 and CDR2: SGHVS, FQNEAQ. V lost 2 bases and J lost 6; bases outside the gene matches: 3. This CDR3 contains 13 residues.

The chain combines TRBV2 with TRBJ2-2; no definite D call. Trimming stripped 4 bases from V and 3 bases from J, with 12 bases between. Germline V gene sequence: CDR1 SNHLY, CDR2 FYNNEI. The CDR3 spans 15 residues. CDR3 coding DNA: TGTGCCAGCAGTGTCGATTGGCCTTACACCGGGGAGCTGTTTTTT. Translated: CASSVDWPYTGELFF.

This rearrangement joins TRBV10-2 to TRBJ2-7; TRBD2 is a possible D gene (6 bases). The CDR3 runs 13 residues. Trimming pared 4 bases from V and 2 bases from J, leaving 9 bases between. The germline CDR1 and CDR2 sequences are WSHSY and SAAADI. CDR3 in amino acids: CASSGDWPYEQYF. CDR3 DNA sequence: TGCGCCAGCAGTGGGGACTGGCCCTACGAGCAGTACTTC.

This clone has a handful of counts. V and J are TRBV7-6 and TRBJ1-6, with D possibly being TRBD1 (6 bases). Per the germline V gene, CDR1 is SGHVS and CDR2 is FNYEAQ. This CDR3 comprises 15 residues. V was cut by 5 bases and J by 5 bases, with 13 bases left in between. The CDR3 is CASSKTGRNNSPLHF. The CDR3 DNA reads as TGTGCCAGCAGCAAGACAGGAAGGAATAATTCACCCCTCCACTTT.

This chain links TRBV6-6 with TRBJ2-7; TRBD2 matches at 8 bases. Germline CDR1 MNHNY, CDR2 SVGAGI (reference sequence). This CDR3 region has 13 residues. The trim removed 5 bases at V and 3 bases at J, leaving 3 bases unmatched. CDR3 DNA: TGTGCCAGCAGTCGGACTAGCCACTACGAGCAGTACTTC. Translating gives CASSRTSHYEQYF.

V gene TRBV27 combines with J gene TRBJ2-7; perhaps TRBD1 as D (5 bases). Germline values: CDR1 MNHEY, CDR2 SMNVEV (reference sequence). The CDR3 contains 13 residues. Trimming cost V 11 bases and J 5 bases, with 19 bases left between them. The CDR3 loop is CAAKHAGQNEQYF. The CDR3 coding sequence is TGTGCCGCGAAGCACGCAGGGCAAAACGAGCAGTACTTC.

There are a few counts of this clone. The V and J genes are TRBV4-3 and TRBJ2-3, with TRBD2 matching over 12 bases. V shed 0 bases, J shed 5 bases, and the junction held 3 bases outside the gene matches. Germline-derived CDR1 and CDR2 are LGHNA and YSLEER. This CDR3 has 16 residues. The DNA of the CDR3 is TGCGCCAGCAGCCAAGATCTAGCGGGGGGGGTAGATACGCAGTATTTT. Translated: CASSQDLAGGVDTQYF.

This clone has just a few counts. This chain uses TRBV30 with TRBJ1-1; D remains unclear. The germline gives CDR1 GTSNPN, CDR2 SVGIG (reference sequence). Trimming took 5 bases from V and 1 from J, leaving 8 bases between them. The CDR3 is 12 amino acids. The CDR3 DNA reads as TGTGCCTGGGATGCCGGGAACACTGAAGCTTTCTTT. Its translation is CAWDAGNTEAFF.